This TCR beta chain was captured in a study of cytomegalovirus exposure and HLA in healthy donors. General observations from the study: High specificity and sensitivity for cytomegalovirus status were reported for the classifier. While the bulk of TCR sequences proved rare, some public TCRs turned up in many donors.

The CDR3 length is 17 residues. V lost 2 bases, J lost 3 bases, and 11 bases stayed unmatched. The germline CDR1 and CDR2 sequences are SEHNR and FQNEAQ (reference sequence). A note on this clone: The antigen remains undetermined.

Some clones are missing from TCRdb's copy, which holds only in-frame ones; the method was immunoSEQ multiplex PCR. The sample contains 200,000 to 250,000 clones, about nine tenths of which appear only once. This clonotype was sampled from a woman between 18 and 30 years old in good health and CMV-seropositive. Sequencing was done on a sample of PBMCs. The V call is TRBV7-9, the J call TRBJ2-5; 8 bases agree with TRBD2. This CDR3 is CASSLTSGLIRKETQYF. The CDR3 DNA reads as TGTGCCAGCAGCTTAACTAGCGGTTTAATTCGGAAAGAGACCCAGTACTTC.